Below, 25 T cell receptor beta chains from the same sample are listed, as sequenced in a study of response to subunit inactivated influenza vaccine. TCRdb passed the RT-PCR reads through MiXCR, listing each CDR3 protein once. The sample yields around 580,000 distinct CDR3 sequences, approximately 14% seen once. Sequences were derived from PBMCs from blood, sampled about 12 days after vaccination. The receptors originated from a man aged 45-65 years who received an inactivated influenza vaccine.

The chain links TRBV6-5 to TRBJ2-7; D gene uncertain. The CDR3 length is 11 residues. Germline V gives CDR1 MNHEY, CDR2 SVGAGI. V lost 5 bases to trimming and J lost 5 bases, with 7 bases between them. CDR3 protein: CASSTWNEQYF. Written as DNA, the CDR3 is TGTGCCAGCAGTACCTGGAACGAGCAGTACTTC.

The CDR3 here is CATSRDRTGTNEKLFF. The CDR3 DNA sequence: TGTGCCACCAGCAGAGATCGGACAGGAACTAATGAAAAACTGTTTTTT. The chain has TRBV15 and TRBJ1-4, with 7 bases aligning to TRBD1. J lost 1 base, V lost 0 bases, and 2 bases had no gene match. This CDR3 comprises 16 residues. Germline CDR1 and CDR2: LNHNV and YYDKDF (reference sequence).

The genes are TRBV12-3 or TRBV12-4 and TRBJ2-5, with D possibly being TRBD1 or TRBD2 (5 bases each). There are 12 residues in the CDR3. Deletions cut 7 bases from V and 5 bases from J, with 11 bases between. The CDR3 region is CASKIGDETQYF. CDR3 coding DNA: TGTGCCAGCAAGATAGGGGACGAGACCCAGTACTTC.

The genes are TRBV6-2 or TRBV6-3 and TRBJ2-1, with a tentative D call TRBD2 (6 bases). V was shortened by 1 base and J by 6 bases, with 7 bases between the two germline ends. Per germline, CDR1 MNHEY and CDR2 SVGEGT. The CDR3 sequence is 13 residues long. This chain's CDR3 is CASSYWEVNEQFF. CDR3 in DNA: TGTGCCAGCAGTTACTGGGAGGTCAATGAGCAGTTCTTC.

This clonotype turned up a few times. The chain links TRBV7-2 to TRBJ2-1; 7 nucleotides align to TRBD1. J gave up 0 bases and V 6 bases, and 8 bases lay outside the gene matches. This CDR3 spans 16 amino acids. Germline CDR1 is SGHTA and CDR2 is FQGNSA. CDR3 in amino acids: CASRDLRGSSYNEQFF. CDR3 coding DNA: TGTGCCAGCAGAGACCTCAGGGGGAGCTCCTACAATGAGCAGTTCTTC.

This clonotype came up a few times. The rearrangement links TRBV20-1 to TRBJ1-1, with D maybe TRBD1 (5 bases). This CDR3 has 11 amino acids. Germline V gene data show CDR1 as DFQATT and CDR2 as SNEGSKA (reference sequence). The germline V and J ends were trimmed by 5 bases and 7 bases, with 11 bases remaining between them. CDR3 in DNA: TGCAGTGCTGAGGCTGACAGTGAAGCTTTCTTT. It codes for CSAEADSEAFF.

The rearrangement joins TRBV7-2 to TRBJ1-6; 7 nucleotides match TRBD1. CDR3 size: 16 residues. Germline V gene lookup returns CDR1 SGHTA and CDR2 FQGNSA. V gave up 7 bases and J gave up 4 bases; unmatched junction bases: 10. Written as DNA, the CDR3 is TGTGCCAGCACTTGGGGGACAGCGTTGTATAATTCACCCCTCCACTTT. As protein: CASTWGTALYNSPLHF.

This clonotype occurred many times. The chain's CDR3 is CASSLGGGASDTQYF. The DNA of the CDR3 is TGCGCCAGCAGCTTGGGCGGGGGGGCCTCAGATACGCAGTATTTT. This sequence joins TRBV5-1 and TRBJ2-3; 9 bases align to TRBD2. Germline values: CDR1 SGHRS, CDR2 YFSETQ. The CDR3 extends over 15 amino acids. V was clipped by 0 bases and J by 4 bases; unmatched bases: 3.

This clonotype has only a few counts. The CDR3 reads CASSPDRLGEYEQYF. The CDR3 DNA is TGTGCCAGCAGCCCTGACCGCCTCGGGGAGTACGAGCAGTACTTC. The rearrangement uses TRBV27 and TRBJ2-7, with D tentatively TRBD2 (5 bases). This CDR3 has 15 amino acids. Trimming removed 6 bases at V and 4 bases at J, with 19 bases between. CDR1 MNHEY and CDR2 SMNVEV come from the germline V gene (reference sequence).

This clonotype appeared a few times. The CDR3 DNA reads TGTGCCAGCAAAAGTGAAGCTTTCTTT. It yields the protein CASKSEAFF. The genes are TRBV28 and TRBJ1-1; no clear D. From germline, CDR1 is MDHEN and CDR2 SYDVKM. The V gene lost 7 bases and the J gene lost 7 bases, with 4 bases spanning the gap. The CDR3 has 9 residues.

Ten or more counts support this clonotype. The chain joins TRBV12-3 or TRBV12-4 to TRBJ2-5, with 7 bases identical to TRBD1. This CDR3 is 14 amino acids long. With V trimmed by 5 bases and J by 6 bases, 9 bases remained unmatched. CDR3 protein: CASSVHRGVKTQYF. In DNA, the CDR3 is TGTGCCAGCAGTGTTCACAGGGGTGTGAAGACCCAGTACTTC.

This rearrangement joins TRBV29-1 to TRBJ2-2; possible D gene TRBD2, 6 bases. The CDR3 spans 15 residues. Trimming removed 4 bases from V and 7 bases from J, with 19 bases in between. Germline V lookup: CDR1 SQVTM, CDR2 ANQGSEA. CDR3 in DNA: TGCAGCGTTGGGGGTCATAGCGGCCTACGCGGGGAGCTGTTTTTT. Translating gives CSVGGHSGLRGELFF.

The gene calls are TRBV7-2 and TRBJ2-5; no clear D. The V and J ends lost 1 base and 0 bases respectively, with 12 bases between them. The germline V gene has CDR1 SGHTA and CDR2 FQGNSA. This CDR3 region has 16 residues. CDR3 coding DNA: TGTGCCAGCAGCTTAGGGCAGAAAGCCTACCAAGAGACCCAGTACTTC. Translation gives CASSLGQKAYQETQYF.

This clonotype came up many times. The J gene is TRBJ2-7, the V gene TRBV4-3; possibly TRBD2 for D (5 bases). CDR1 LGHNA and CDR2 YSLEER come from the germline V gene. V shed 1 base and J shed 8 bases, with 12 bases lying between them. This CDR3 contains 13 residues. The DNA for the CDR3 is TGCGCCAGCAGCCAAGGAAACGGGGTGAAGCAGTACTTC. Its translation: CASSQGNGVKQYF.

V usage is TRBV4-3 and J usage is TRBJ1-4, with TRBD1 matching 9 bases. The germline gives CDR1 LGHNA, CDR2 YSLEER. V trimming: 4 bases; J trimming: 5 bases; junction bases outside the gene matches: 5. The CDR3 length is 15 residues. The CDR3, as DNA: TGCGCCAGCAGCCCCGGGACAGGGTCGAATGAAAAACTGTTTTTT. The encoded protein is CASSPGTGSNEKLFF.

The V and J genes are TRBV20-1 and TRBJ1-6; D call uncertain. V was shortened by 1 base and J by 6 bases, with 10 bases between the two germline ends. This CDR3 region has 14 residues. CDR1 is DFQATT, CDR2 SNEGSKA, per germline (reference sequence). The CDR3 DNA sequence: TGCAGTGCTAGAGGCGGAAGCAGTAATTCACCCCTCCACTTT. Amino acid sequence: CSARGGSSNSPLHF.

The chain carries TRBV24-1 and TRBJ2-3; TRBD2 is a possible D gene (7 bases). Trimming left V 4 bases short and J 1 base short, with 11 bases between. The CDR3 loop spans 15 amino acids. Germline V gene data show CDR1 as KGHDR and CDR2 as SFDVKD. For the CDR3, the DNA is TGTGCCACCAGTGACGTGGGGGGGCGCACAGATACGCAGTATTTT. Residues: CATSDVGGRTDTQYF.

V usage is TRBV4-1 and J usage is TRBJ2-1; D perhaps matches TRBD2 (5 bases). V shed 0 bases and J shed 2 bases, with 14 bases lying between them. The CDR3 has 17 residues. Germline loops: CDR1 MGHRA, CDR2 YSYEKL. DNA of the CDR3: TGCGCCAGCAGCCAAGATGCGGGCGGAGCCCCCTACAATGAGCAGTTCTTC. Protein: CASSQDAGGAPYNEQFF.

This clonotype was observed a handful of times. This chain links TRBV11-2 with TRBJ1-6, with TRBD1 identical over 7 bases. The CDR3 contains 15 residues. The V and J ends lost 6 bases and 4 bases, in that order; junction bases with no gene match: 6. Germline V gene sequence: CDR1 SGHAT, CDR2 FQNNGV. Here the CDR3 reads CASRPLQGYNSPLHF. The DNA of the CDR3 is TGTGCCAGCAGGCCCCTACAGGGGTATAATTCACCCCTCCACTTT.

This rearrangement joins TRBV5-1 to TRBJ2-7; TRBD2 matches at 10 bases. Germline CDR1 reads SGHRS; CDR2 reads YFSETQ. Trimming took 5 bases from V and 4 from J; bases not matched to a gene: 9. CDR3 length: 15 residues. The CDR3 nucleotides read TGCGCCAGCAGGGCGCAGGCTAGCGGGAGTTACGAGCAGTACTTC. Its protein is CASRAQASGSYEQYF.

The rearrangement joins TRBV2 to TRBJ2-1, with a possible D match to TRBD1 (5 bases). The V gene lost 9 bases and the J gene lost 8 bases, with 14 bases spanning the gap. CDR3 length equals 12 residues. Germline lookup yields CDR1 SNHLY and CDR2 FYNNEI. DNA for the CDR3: TGTGCCAGTCGTGATAGGGGTGATGAGCAGTTCTTC. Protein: CASRDRGDEQFF.

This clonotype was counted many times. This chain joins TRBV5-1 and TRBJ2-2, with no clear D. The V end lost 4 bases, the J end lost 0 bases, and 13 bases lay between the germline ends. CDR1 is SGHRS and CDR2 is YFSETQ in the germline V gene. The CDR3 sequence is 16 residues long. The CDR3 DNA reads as TGCGCCAGCAGCCCTCTTGGACCGACGAACACCGGGGAGCTGTTTTTT. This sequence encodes CASSPLGPTNTGELFF.

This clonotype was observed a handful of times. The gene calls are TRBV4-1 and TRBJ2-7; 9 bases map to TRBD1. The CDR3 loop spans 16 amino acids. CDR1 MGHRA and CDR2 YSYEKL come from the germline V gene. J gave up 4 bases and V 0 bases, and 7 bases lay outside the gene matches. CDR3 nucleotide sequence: TGCGCCAGCAGCCAAGATTGGAGGGACAGGGTTTACGAGCAGTACTTC. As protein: CASSQDWRDRVYEQYF.

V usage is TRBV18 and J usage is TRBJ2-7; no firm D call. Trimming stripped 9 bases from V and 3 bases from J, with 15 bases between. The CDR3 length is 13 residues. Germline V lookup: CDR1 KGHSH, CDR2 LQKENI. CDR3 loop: CARLQDRSYEQYF. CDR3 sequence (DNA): TGTGCCAGACTTCAGGACCGGAGCTACGAGCAGTACTTC.

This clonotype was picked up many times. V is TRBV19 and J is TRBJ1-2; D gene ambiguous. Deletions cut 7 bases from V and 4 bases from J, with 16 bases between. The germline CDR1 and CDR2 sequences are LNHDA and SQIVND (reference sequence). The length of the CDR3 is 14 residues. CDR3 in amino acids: CASKLSGGFYGYTF. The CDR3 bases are TGTGCCAGTAAATTATCCGGAGGGTTCTATGGCTACACCTTC.